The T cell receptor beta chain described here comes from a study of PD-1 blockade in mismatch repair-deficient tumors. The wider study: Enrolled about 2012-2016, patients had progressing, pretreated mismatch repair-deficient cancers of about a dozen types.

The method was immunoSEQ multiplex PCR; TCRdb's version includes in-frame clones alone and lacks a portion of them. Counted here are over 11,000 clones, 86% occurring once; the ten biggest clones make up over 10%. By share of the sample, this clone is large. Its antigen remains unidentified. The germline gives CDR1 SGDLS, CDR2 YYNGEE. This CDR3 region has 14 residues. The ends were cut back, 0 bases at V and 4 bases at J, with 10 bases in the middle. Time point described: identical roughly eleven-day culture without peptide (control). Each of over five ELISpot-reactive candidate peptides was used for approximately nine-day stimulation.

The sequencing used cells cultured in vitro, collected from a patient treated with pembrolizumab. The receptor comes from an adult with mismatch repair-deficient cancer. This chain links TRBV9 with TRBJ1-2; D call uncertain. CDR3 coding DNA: TGTGCCAGCAGCGTAGGATTTGGTGGCTATGGCTACACCTTC. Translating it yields CASSVGFGGYGYTF.